Here is one T cell receptor beta chain with its context. Its antigen is not yet known. Per-base quality was not reported, and no clone a single base away is much larger than it. The data originate from a study of cytomegalovirus exposure and HLA in healthy donors (dated by TCRdb to between 2016 and 2019). About the full investigation: According to an earlier analysis of several hundred of the donors, roughly 180 million T cells yielded over 100 million unique TCR beta sequences and 276 Gb of sequence data. To predict cytomegalovirus infection status, the study brought together high-throughput TCR immunosequencing, statistical association of individual TCRs with disease status, and machine learning. Donor age, sex, ethnicity and CMV serostatus were compiled alongside the repertoire data. On average, 235,054 unique TCR beta nucleotide sequences were sequenced per donor among some 420 genotyped donors of the cohort, with roughly 18% of those sequences being non-productive. The later analysis used no new phenotypic data to find candidate immune exposures, relying instead on TCR beta sequences and their occurrence across donors. Typing coverage differed by locus: A, B, C, DRB1 and DQB1 were typed in about 629-640 donors, DQA1 in roughly 510, DPA1 in around 610, and DPB1 in 472. The study aimed to test whether cataloging public T cell receptors could reveal signatures of past pathogen exposure. To decide whether each TCR beta V gene segment behaved as functional or pseudogenic, an earlier analysis of approximately 620 of the donors relied on high-throughput TCR beta sequencing. All discovery cohort repertoires had been generated on a single sequencing platform. HLA typing covered class I and class II loci at four-digit resolution. The study profiled the T cell repertoires of about 720 subjects by immunosequencing and related them to cytomegalovirus serostatus. An early release that covered more than 550 HLA-typed donors contained approximately 290 gigabases of sequencing data and some 87 million unique TCR sequences. Of the 398 genotyped donors, approximately 83% fell in the genetic ancestry cluster associated with self-reported Caucasian donors. A later analysis re-examined previously published TCR beta repertoires from roughly 650 donors and added high-resolution HLA genotyping to investigate patterns of TCR occurrence. Genome-wide SNP genotypes for about 65% of the 666 donors were used in a later genetic analysis, which treated that subset as a discovery cohort. Five DR-DQ haplotypes were handled as single units for association and clustering because linkage in the cohort was strong. A separate validation cohort of 90 to 150 different subjects was used in addition to the roughly 670-subject first cohort. Findings and caveats that apply to the study as a whole: A cluster of highly shared sequence variants was judged likely to represent a technical artifact of the sequencing pipeline. At a false discovery rate of 0.05, a later analysis linked 15,000 to 20,000 TCR beta sequences to specific HLA alleles. Three of the identified cytomegalovirus-associated TCR beta chains were confirmed in vitro to be specific for cytomegalovirus antigens. Roughly uniform sequencing depth across donors was assumed in presence/absence analyses, although this assumption may not hold. In a later analysis, the rate of TCR association differed among HLA loci, with DRB1 alleles having the most associated TCRs and HLA-C alleles having the fewest. A later genetic analysis associated a missense DCLRE1C variant with V-gene and J-gene trimming of TCR beta chains, and an independent cohort replicated the association. The study gave a list of about 150 TCR beta chains associated with cytomegalovirus. Some IMGT-functional V segments, including TRBV6-2 and TRBV6-3, could not be distinguished by the 87-base-pair reads and were therefore excluded. Compared with the approximately 720-donor mean, donors in an Asian-associated ancestry cluster had fewer N-insertions in productive TCRs, according to a later genetic analysis. Most TCR sequences were seen in very few donors, while some public TCRs were found in many individuals. When HLA alleles, especially DR and DQ, strongly co-occurred, attributing TCR associations to individual alleles was difficult. A further reported finding was that TCR beta sequences accurately predicted the HLA-A and HLA-B alleles for most subjects in the first cohort. According to a later analysis, most CMV-associated TCR beta chains appeared to be HLA-restricted, and the HLA associations seemed to be driven largely by CMV exposure. In an earlier analysis of 500 to 650 of the donors, most TCR beta V segments appeared in productive rearrangements about 87% or about 30% of the time, broadly matching IMGT annotations. CMV serostatus was the only immune exposure information available for the cohort. According to the authors, the approach could potentially be generalized to other disease states and immunological phenotypes. Linkage disequilibrium might explain the correlated functional status among segregating V segments, but an unknown experimental factor could not be excluded. Seventeen rarely observed V segments, including chromosome 9 orphons, were excluded from the earlier analysis of almost 600 of the donors because counts were too low. Cytomegalovirus status was reported to be diagnosed by the classifier with high specificity and sensitivity in both the original and validation cohorts. In a later analysis, HLA-associated TCR beta chains showed more clonal expansion and lower generation probabilities than non-associated chains that were equally common. The cohort was sequenced for TCR beta chains only, and without alpha or paired-chain data the features that could be detected were limited. In a later analysis, several top co-occurrence clusters were reported to appear linked to parvovirus B19, influenza, CMV and Epstein-Barr virus. Because HLA typing was unavailable for some donors at each locus, only the typed subset was used in association tests.

The cohort was made up of under 800 healthy bone marrow donors. At the time of sampling, every cohort member was nominally healthy, though immune exposures that went unrecorded were likely present. The donor tested CMV seronegative and was one of the 352 seronegative cohort members. A peripheral blood sample was provided by each donor, and peripheral blood mononuclear cells were used for TCR beta sequencing. Genomic DNA was extracted from the blood cell samples with the Qiagen DNeasy Blood Extraction Kit. Library creation used the immunoSEQ multiplex PCR assay. For the multiplex PCR, a mixture combining 60 forward primers for TCR Vbeta segments and 13 reverse primers for TCR Jbeta segments was used. The CDR3 region of rearranged TCR beta genes was amplified from genomic DNA by a multiplex PCR assay. On the Illumina HiSeq System, the amplified TCR beta libraries were sequenced as 87-base-pair reads. For the original study's pipeline: In a later analysis, 80 million or so unique TCR beta chains were counted across the approximately 620 repertoires, and roughly 11 million of these chains were shared by at least two donors. To remove PCR and sequencing errors, raw reads were error-corrected and collapsed into unique sequences using a nearest-neighbor algorithm that merged closely related sequences. To assign V, D and J gene segments, CDR3 sequences were aligned to IMGT reference sequences. For a sequence to be retained, a match of at least six nucleotides was required to both a V gene segment and a J gene segment. A rearrangement was called productive if the CDR3 had no stop codons and remained in frame with V and J, and every other rearrangement was called non-productive. CDR3 was defined according to IMGT convention as the region running from the second conserved V-encoded cysteine to the conserved J-encoded phenylalanine. Sequences without an unambiguous match to a single V gene segment were excluded from the earlier analysis of almost 600 of the donors. An earlier analysis of a few hundred of the donors called V segments functional above 56.7% productive rearrangements and segregating when the between-donor standard deviation exceeded 5%. A statistical classification framework was built for diagnosing cytomegalovirus status from the catalog of TCR beta chain sequences. In a later analysis, V and J genes were assigned by comparing TCR nucleotide sequences against IMGT/GENE-DB human TR gene sequences. Using the TCRdist pipeline, a later analysis assigned CDR3 sequences along with most-parsimonious VDJ recombination scenarios. In a later analysis, every TCR beta chain was defined by the combination of its CDR3 amino acid sequence and its V-gene family, and reads without a unique V-gene family were dropped. As a way to deal with suspected cross-contamination and a sequencing artifact, a later analysis dropped 592 nucleotide sequences that were highly shared and had low generation probability. A later analysis calculated a clonal expansion index for each public chain from normalized within-repertoire ranks of inferred template counts. In a later analysis, generation probabilities were computed with a VDJ recombination model fitted to out-of-frame rearrangements, and the resulting probabilities were checked against IGoR. A later analysis scored TCR-TCR, TCR-HLA and TCR-CMV co-occurrence with hypergeometric tests, applying a repertoire-size bias correction to TCR pairs. In a later analysis, false discovery rates were estimated by permuting HLA or CMV assignments 20 times. In a later analysis, co-occurring TCRs were grouped with DBSCAN, and TCRdist sequence similarity was added when clustering was performed within HLA-allele-positive subsets. Co-occurrence clustering excluded repertoires with fewer than 30,000 or more than 120,000 public chains, plus five with anomalous nucleotide sharing. TCRdb mirrors the immuneACCESS table, restricted to in-frame sequences. Some clones are absent from its copies; in checked studies, under half trace to an unresolved V gene, and the reason for the others is unknown. The V and J calls and the clone size are those of that table, but D and trimming were determined from the DNA. Present in this sample are some 140,000 clones, 79% of which were seen just once. Of the sample, approximately 0.9% is held by the ten largest clones.

The germline V gene yields KGHSH for CDR1 and LQKENI for CDR2. Spanning cysteine to phenylalanine, the CDR3 consists of 11 amino acids. The DNA shown is the 33-base CDR3, in frame from base 1. Trimming costs V 6 bases and J 2 bases, and their ends lie 4 bases apart. Here the chain combines TRBV18 and TRBJ1-1; the D gene lacks a confident call. The sequencing input was PBMCs. This TCR was sampled from a man between 18 and 29 years old in good health and CMV-seronegative. In nucleotides, the sequence is TGTGCCAGCTCCCTCAACACTGAAGCTTTCTTT. Protein translation: CASSLNTEAFF.